These 20 T cell receptor beta chains share one sample of origin, sequenced in a study of T cells in Graves' hyperthyroidism and ophthalmopathy. Template material for amplifying TCR beta CDR3 regions consisted of RNA transcripts. The HTBI primer set was used in a first-round RT-PCR of the TCR CDR3. TCRdb analysed the multiplex PCR reads with MiXCR anew, one entry per CDR3 protein. The data hold some 180,000 distinct CDR3 sequences, with about 17% observed a single time. The sequenced sample was blood. The receptors here all came from a woman aged 50 to 60 with Graves' hyperthyroidism.

This clonotype has only a few counts. The rearrangement joins TRBV12-3 or TRBV12-4 to TRBJ2-7, with 9 bases matching TRBD2. The CDR3 consists of 16 residues. Germline trimming cut 2 bases from V and 3 bases from J; bases unmatched to any gene: 8. In DNA form, the CDR3 reads TGTGCCAGCAGTTTACATTCGACTAGCGGACTCTACGAGCAGTACTTC. Amino acids: CASSLHSTSGLYEQYF.

Comments on this clonotype: This may be a read error, as it is one base from a much larger clone. The chain employs TRBV7-8 and TRBJ2-6, with 12 bases fitting TRBD1. The CDR3 sequence is 18 residues long. V lost 5 bases to trimming and J lost 1 base; unmatched junction nucleotides: 6. Germline assignment: CDR1 SGHVS and CDR2 FQNEAQ. CDR3: CASSRLGQGASGANVLTF. The CDR3 DNA is TGTGCCAGCAGCAGACTGGGACAGGGGGCTTCTGGGGCCAACGTCCTGACTTTC.

This clonotype was counted many times. The chain combines TRBV24-1 with TRBJ2-2; D ambiguous. Germline-derived CDR1 and CDR2 are KGHDR and SFDVKD. The CDR3 contains 12 residues. V lost 8 bases and J 2 bases, leaving 5 bases between the germline ends. DNA of the CDR3: TGTGCCACCACCTCAAACACCGGGGAGCTGTTTTTT. Its protein product is CATTSNTGELFF.

The CDR3 nucleotides read TGTGCCAGCAGTCCAGGACTAGCGGGAGGGAGGAGGGACATTCAGTACTTC. Encoded protein: CASSPGLAGGRRDIQYF. The chain carries TRBV2 and TRBJ2-4; 15 bases match TRBD2. Germline lookup yields CDR1 SNHLY and CDR2 FYNNEI. This CDR3 comprises 17 residues. Germline trimming cut 5 bases from V and 8 bases from J; bases unmatched to any gene: 10.

V usage is TRBV20-1 and J usage is TRBJ2-2; TRBD2 might be the D (5 bases). The V gene's germline CDR1 is DFQATT and CDR2 SNEGSKA (reference sequence). The V end lost 3 bases, the J end lost 4 bases, and 15 bases lay between the germline ends. The CDR3 contains 15 residues. CDR3 protein: CSARFGGSATGELFF. The CDR3, as DNA: TGCAGTGCTAGGTTCGGCGGGTCGGCCACCGGGGAGCTGTTTTTT.

This clonotype appeared a few times. This chain uses TRBV29-1 with TRBJ2-2, with a possible D match to TRBD1 (6 bases). The CDR3 has 11 residues. Germline lookup yields CDR1 SQVTM and CDR2 ANQGSEA. Trimming removed 7 bases at V and 6 bases at J, with 9 bases between. Here the CDR3 reads CSGNRAGELFF. The CDR3 DNA reads as TGCAGCGGAAACAGGGCCGGGGAGCTGTTTTTT.

This clonotype came up many times. The chain couples TRBV20-1 to TRBJ2-3; TRBD2 agrees at 9 bases. V was pared by 1 base and J by 4 bases, with 12 bases of the junction left unmatched. Germline CDR1 DFQATT, CDR2 SNEGSKA (reference sequence). The CDR3 runs to 17 residues. The CDR3 reads CSARGPTGTSNSDTQYF. The CDR3 DNA sequence: TGCAGTGCTAGAGGCCCGACCGGGACTAGCAATTCAGATACGCAGTATTTT.

This clonotype has ten or more counts. The chain links TRBV7-3 to TRBJ1-1, with D maybe TRBD1 (5 bases). The CDR3 totals 15 residues. Trimming left V 2 bases short and J 1 base short, with 11 bases between. CDR1 is SGHTA, CDR2 FQGTGA, per germline. Here the CDR3 DNA reads TGTGCCAGCAGCTTACTTAGGAGGGGGAACACTGAAGCTTTCTTT. Translated: CASSLLRRGNTEAFF.

The chain has TRBV28 and TRBJ2-5; tentative D call: TRBD2 (5 bases). The germline CDR1 and CDR2 sequences are MDHEN and SYDVKM. The CDR3 runs 16 residues. The ends were cut back, 5 bases at V and 6 bases at J, with 22 bases in the middle. Here the CDR3 reads CASSPGVGITGKTQYF. The CDR3 DNA follows: TGTGCCAGCAGTCCTGGAGTCGGGATCACTGGCAAGACCCAGTACTTC.

This clonotype was seen many times. CDR3 sequence: CASSPLPGQGRNEKLFF. CDR3 bases: TGCGCCAGCAGCCCTCTACCAGGGCAGGGAAGAAATGAAAAACTGTTTTTT. The chain couples TRBV5-1 to TRBJ1-4; possibly TRBD1 for D (5 bases). There are 17 residues in the CDR3. V lost 4 bases, J lost 5 bases, and 21 bases lay in between. The germline gives CDR1 SGHRS, CDR2 YFSETQ.

On this clonotype: A much bigger clone sits one base away, suggesting this may be a read error. Because it lacks the conserved phenylalanine or tryptophan at the end, this CDR3 is likely a read error. The rearrangement links TRBV28 to TRBJ2-1; 10 bases map to TRBD2. CDR1 and CDR2 (germline): MDHEN, SYDVKM. CDR3 size: 16 residues. V was pared by 6 bases and J by 0 bases, with 5 bases of the junction left unmatched. In DNA form, the CDR3 reads TGTGCCAGCAGACTAGCGGGGTCGAGCTCCTACAATGAGCAGTTCTCC. This encodes CASRLAGSSSYNEQFS.

This clonotype was counted a few times. The chain employs TRBV7-9 and TRBJ2-3; D perhaps matches TRBD2 (6 bases). V was trimmed by 2 bases and J by 0 bases, leaving 9 bases between them. The CDR3 has 15 amino acids. Germline CDR1 reads SEHNR; CDR2 reads FQNEAQ (reference sequence). The CDR3, as DNA: TGTGCCAGCAGCTTAATCAGCGGGAGCACAGATACGCAGTATTTT. It codes for CASSLISGSTDTQYF.

This clonotype was seen a handful of times. This chain connects TRBV20-1 to TRBJ2-1, with unresolved D. Germline values: CDR1 DFQATT, CDR2 SNEGSKA (reference sequence). Trimming removed 3 bases at V and 4 bases at J, with 7 bases between. This CDR3 comprises 12 residues. The CDR3 loop reads CSARSDYNEQFF. CDR3 coding DNA: TGCAGTGCTAGGAGTGATTACAATGAGCAGTTCTTC.

V is TRBV10-3 and J is TRBJ2-7, with 9 bases matching TRBD1. With V trimmed by 6 bases and J by 3 bases, 6 bases remained unmatched. This CDR3 has 14 residues. CDR1 and CDR2 (germline): ENHRY, SYGVKD. The CDR3: CAIRAGTGSYEQYF. For the CDR3, the DNA is TGTGCCATCAGAGCCGGGACAGGGAGCTACGAGCAGTACTTC.

In its sample, this clonotype was seen many times. The V call is TRBV20-1, the J call TRBJ2-1; D gene ambiguous. The CDR3 contains 11 residues. CDR1 and CDR2 (germline): DFQATT, SNEGSKA (reference sequence). V was shortened by 3 bases and J by 7 bases, with 7 bases between the two germline ends. Here the CDR3 DNA reads TGCAGTGCTAGCCCCGGTAATGAGCAGTTCTTC. Protein: CSASPGNEQFF.

This clonotype appeared many times. The chain combines TRBV27 with TRBJ2-1, with TRBD1 matching 9 bases. Germline V CDR1 and CDR2: MNHEY, SMNVEV (reference sequence). The CDR3 runs to 14 residues. V lost 4 bases, J lost 3 bases, and 1 base stayed unmatched. CDR3 loop: CASSSGQGYNEQFF. The CDR3 DNA follows: TGTGCCAGCAGTTCGGGACAGGGCTACAATGAGCAGTTCTTC.

This clonotype was counted a few times. The J gene is TRBJ1-1, the V gene TRBV12-3 or TRBV12-4; TRBD1 matches 8 bases. The CDR3 runs 12 residues. V shed 6 bases, J shed 11 bases, and the junction held 8 bases outside the gene matches. The CDR3 loop reads CASSPDRVGAFF. In DNA form, the CDR3 reads TGTGCCAGCAGCCCGGACAGGGTTGGCGCTTTCTTT.

This clonotype was picked up a small number of times. A much more abundant neighbour one base away suggests this may be a read error. V and J are TRBV5-1 and TRBJ1-6, with 9 bases that match TRBD1. Germline V gene lookup returns CDR1 SGHRS and CDR2 YFSETQ. This CDR3 region has 16 residues. CDR3 DNA sequence: TGCGCCAGCAGACCCGGGACAGGGAGGGAGAATTCACCCCTCCGCTTT. It codes for CASRPGTGRENSPLRF.

This clonotype occurred a few times. This chain links TRBV7-3 with TRBJ2-1; 10 nucleotides line up with TRBD2. The CDR3 totals 16 residues. The junction had 8 bases not matched to a gene; V was cut back by 4 bases and J by 5 bases. Germline V gene sequence: CDR1 SGHTA, CDR2 FQGTGA. The CDR3 region has the DNA TGTGCCAGCAGCTCCCCCGGGACTAGCGCTGACAATGAGCAGTTCTTC. Its translation is CASSSPGTSADNEQFF.

Points on this clonotype: At one boundary the junction diverges from the germline segment, which might be a read error. The chain has TRBV7-8 and TRBJ1-3; D unresolved. The V gene's germline CDR1 is SGHVS and CDR2 FQNEAQ. This CDR3 is 15 amino acids long. Written as DNA, the CDR3 is TGTGCCAGCAGCTTAGCGTCCCTCTCTGGAAACGCCATATATTTT. The encoded protein is CASSLASLSGNAIYF.